This TCR beta chain was identified during a study of shared clonotypes between healthy human individuals (dated by TCRdb to about 2020). Turning to the overall study: The cohort comprised a couple of women and three men aged 18 to 49 years. For each donor, three plates each were used for CD4 naive and CD4 memory, two plates were used for CD8 naive, and one plate was used for CD8 memory. The study deeply sequenced blood TCR repertoires of several healthy adults to estimate repertoire size and the extent of clonotype sharing between individuals. To increase sequencing depth and limit assay-specific biases, TCR repertoire library preparation and sequencing were carried out by different laboratories using diverse techniques. Each donor's leukapheresis produced roughly between about 0.8 and 10 billion PBMCs. Broader findings and caveats from the paper: Even with the large sequencing depth, rarefaction of the sorted-subset datasets indicated that sequencing was incomplete. Naive subsets generally had larger estimated clonotype richness than memory subsets. Sampling was limited to blood, and TCR repertoires in tissue likely differ from TCR repertoires in blood. Compared with non-shared clonotypes, clonotypes shared by all four sorted-subset donors had higher generation probabilities. Sharing across a handful of donors was observed for around 5% of naive CD4, less than 4% of naive CD8, 2.3% of memory CD4, and roughly 0.4% of memory CD8 clonotypes. The genetic and exposure-history diversity represented was limited by the small number of donors. Based on pairwise subsampling, the degree of clonotype sharing among donors was expected to be affected by sequencing depth.

Per the germline V gene, SGDLS is the CDR1 and YYNGEE is the CDR2. The CDR3 starts with the cysteine, ends with the phenylalanine, and has 14 residues. Only the CDR3 part of the read is kept: 42 bases, read in frame from the first base. Trimming removed 4 bases from V and 6 bases from J; the gene matches leave 6 bases unexplained. For the CD8 naive samples, CD45RO-negative cells were positively selected for CCR7, yielding a CD45RA+CCR7+ population from which TemRA cells were excluded. The donors were healthy, HIV-negative adults who had no recently reported acute infections or vaccinations. Every donor was a Caucasian adult living in Nashville, Tennessee, USA. After blood collection by leukapheresis, PBMCs were isolated using Ficoll-Histopaque density gradient centrifugation and then cryopreserved in the vapor phase of liquid nitrogen. Analytical flow cytometry was used to check the purity and quantity of every magnetically sorted T cell population. Each sorted fraction had its genomic DNA isolated and then quantified by UV absorbance on a Nanodrop 2000c.

Regarding this clone: This clone's antigen is unknown. Base qualities are not recorded, but no much larger clone differs from it by a single base.

Using the deep immunoSEQ assay, TCR CDR3 regions were amplified from genomic DNA by multiplex PCR. Genomic DNA extracted from each cell subset was distributed evenly over all wells of several immunoSEQ 96-well plates, and each plate served as one replicate. For sorted subsets, each replicate PCR was loaded with 150 to 250 ng genomic DNA, equivalent to some 27,000 T cell genomes. The purified libraries were quantified using a Qubit 3.0 fluorometer, sized with a Bioanalyzer 2100, and then quantified again using the KAPA Library Quantification kit. Every immunoSEQ 96-well plate was sequenced on a separate single-read 150-cycle Illumina NextSeq 550 flow cell. As for the authors' bioinformatics: Because the immunoSEQ output held only junctional sequences and lacked quality scores, the filtering could not match the filtering applied to full-length reads. To assign V/J genes and CDR3, sequences were annotated using PyIR, a Python wrapper for IgBLAST v1.9, with IMGT germline references. Reads with weak V/J assignments (E-value above 1e-6), missing CDR3, stop codons, out-of-frame junctions, or ambiguous translated residues were removed. A V3J clonotype was defined by an identical inferred V gene, J gene, and CDR3 amino acid sequence. Percentage overlap between repertoires was calculated by dividing the number of shared unique clonotypes by the size of the smaller repertoire. Repertoire richness was assessed with RTK rarefaction, the Chao1 estimator, and Recon v2.1 estimates of unobserved clonotypes. Generation probabilities for all TCRbeta clonotypes obtained by the gDNA method from a handful of donors were computed using OLGA. TCRdb carries this immuneACCESS record with in-frame sequences only. Its versions omit some clonotypes, under half of them owing to an unresolved V gene in the studies checked, with the rest unexplained. Clone size and the V and J calls come from that table; the DNA yielded D and trimming. The sample table lists about 750,000 clones, almost 95% of them with a count of one. In total, the top ten clones hold 20% to 30% of the sample.

This sequence uses TRBV9 and TRBJ1-4, with 7 junctional bases fitting TRBD1. The sequenced sample was naive CD8+ T cells sorted from blood. The sample's cell subset or site label is to be understood as: CD45RA+CCR7+. The TCR was taken from a young man in good health. Read as DNA, the sequence is TGTGCCAGCAGCCCCCCCGGGACAGATGAAAAACTGTTTTTT. Its protein product is CASSPPGTDEKLFF.